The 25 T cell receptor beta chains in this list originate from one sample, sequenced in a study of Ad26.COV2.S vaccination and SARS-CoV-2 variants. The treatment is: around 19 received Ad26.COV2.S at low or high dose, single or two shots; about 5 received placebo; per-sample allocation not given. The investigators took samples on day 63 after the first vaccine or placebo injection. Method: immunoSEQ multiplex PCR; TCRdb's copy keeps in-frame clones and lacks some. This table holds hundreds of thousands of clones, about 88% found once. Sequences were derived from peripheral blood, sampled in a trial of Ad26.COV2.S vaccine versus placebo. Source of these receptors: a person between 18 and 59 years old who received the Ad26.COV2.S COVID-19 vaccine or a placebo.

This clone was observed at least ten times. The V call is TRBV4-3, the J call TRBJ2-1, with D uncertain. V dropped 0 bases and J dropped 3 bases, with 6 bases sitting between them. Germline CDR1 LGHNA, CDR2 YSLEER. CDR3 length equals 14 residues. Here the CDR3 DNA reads TGCGCCAGCAGCCAAGAGGGCATCTACAATGAGCAGTTCTTC. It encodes CASSQEGIYNEQFF.

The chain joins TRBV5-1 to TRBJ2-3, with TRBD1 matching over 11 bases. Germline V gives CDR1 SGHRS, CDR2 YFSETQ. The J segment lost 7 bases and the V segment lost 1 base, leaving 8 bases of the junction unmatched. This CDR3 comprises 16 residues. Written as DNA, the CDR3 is TGCGCCAGCAGCTTGTCTTCTGGACAGGGGGCGTATACGCAGTATTTT. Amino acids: CASSLSSGQGAYTQYF.

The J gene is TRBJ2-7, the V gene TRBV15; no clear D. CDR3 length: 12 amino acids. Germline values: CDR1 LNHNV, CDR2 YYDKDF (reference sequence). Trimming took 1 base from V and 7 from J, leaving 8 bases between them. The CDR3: CATSRVGAEQYF. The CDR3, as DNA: TGTGCCACCAGCAGAGTCGGAGCAGAGCAGTACTTC.

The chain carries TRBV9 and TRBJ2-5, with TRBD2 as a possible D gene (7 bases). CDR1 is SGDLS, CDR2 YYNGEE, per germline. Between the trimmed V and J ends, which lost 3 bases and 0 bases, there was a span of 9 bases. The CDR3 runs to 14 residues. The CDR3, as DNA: TGTGCCAGCAGCGAGGGGGGGAACCAAGAGACCCAGTACTTC. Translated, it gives CASSEGGNQETQYF.

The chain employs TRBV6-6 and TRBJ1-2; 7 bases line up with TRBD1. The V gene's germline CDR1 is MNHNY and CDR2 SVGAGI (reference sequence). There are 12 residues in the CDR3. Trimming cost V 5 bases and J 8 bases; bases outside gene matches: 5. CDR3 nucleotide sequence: TGTGCCAGCAGTATGACAGGGAGCGGCTACACCTTC. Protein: CASSMTGSGYTF.

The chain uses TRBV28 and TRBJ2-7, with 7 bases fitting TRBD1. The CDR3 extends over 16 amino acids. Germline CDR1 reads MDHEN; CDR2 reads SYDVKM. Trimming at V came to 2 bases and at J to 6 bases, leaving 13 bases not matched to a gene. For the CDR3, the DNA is TGTGCCAGCAGTTTACCCGGGACAGATACATCCGGCGAGCAGTACTTC. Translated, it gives CASSLPGTDTSGEQYF.

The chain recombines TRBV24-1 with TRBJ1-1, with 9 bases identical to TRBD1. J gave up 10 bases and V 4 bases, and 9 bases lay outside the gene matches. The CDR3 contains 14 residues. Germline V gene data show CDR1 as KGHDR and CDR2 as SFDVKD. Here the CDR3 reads CATSDPGTGNGAFF. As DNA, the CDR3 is TGTGCCACCAGTGACCCCGGGACAGGGAATGGAGCTTTCTTT.

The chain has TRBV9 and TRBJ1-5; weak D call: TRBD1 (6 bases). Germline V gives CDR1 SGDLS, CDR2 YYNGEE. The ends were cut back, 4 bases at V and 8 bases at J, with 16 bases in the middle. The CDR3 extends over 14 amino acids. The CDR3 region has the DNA TGTGCCAGCAGCCCTAACCTACAGGGAAAGCCCCAGCATTTT. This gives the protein CASSPNLQGKPQHF. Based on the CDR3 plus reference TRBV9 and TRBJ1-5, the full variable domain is DSGVTQTPKHLITATGQRVTLRCSPRSGDLSVYWYQQSLDQGLQFLIQYYNGEERAKGNILERFSAQQFPDLHSELNLSSLELGDSALYFCASSPNLQGKPQHFGDGTRLSIL.

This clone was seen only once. The CDR3 loop reads CASSFARFTNTGELFF. Written as DNA, the CDR3 is TGTGCCAGCAGTTTTGCCCGGTTCACGAACACCGGGGAGCTGTTTTTT. The chain uses TRBV28 and TRBJ2-2; D is undetermined. CDR1 is MDHEN and CDR2 is SYDVKM in the germline V gene. The CDR3 runs 16 residues. The V end lost 3 bases, the J end lost 0 bases, and 11 bases lay between the germline ends.

The CDR3 region is CAWTYRGADEQFF. DNA for the CDR3: TGTGCCTGGACCTACCGCGGGGCGGATGAGCAGTTCTTC. The V call is TRBV30, the J call TRBJ2-1; D perhaps matches TRBD2 (6 bases). The CDR3 contains 13 residues. The V end was cut by 4 bases, the J end by 8 bases, with 15 bases between. From germline, CDR1 is GTSNPN and CDR2 SVGIG (reference sequence). Complete variable domain (other parts from reference TRBV30 and TRBJ2-1): SQTIHQWPATLVQPVGSPLSLECTVEGTSNPNLYWYRQAAGRGLQLLFYSVGIGQISSEVPQNLSASRPQDRQFILSSKKLLLSDSGFYLCAWTYRGADEQFFGPGTRLTVL.

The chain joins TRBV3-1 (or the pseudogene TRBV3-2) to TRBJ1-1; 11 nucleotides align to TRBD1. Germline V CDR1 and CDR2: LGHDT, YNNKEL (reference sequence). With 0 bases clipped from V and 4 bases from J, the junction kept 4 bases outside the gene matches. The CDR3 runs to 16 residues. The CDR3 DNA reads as TGTGCCAGCAGCCAAGAAGGACAGGGGGCTGGCACTGAAGCTTTCTTT. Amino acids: CASSQEGQGAGTEAFF.

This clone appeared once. The CDR3 DNA reads as TGTGCCAGCAGGGCTTTAGCTGCCAACAATGAGCAGTTCTTC. Translating gives CASRALAANNEQFF. V gene TRBV2 combines with J gene TRBJ2-1; the D is unclear. Trimming cost V 6 bases and J 5 bases, with 14 bases left between them. This CDR3 region has 14 residues. The germline CDR1 and CDR2 sequences are SNHLY and FYNNEI.

The CDR3 sequence is CASKRDRAANYGYTF. The DNA of the CDR3 is TGTGCCAGCAAACGGGACAGAGCCGCTAACTATGGCTACACCTTC. The chain recombines TRBV7-2 with TRBJ1-2, with 7 bases fitting TRBD1. V lost 7 bases and J lost 0; bases outside the gene matches: 8. CDR3 length equals 15 residues. Germline assignment: CDR1 SGHTA and CDR2 FQGNSA.

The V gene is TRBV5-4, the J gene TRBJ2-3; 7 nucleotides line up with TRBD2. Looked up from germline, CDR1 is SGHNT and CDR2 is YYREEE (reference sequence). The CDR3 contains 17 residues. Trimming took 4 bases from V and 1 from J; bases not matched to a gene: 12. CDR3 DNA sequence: TGTGCCAGCAGCCCCGGCGGAGCGGGATACGGCACAGATACGCAGTATTTT. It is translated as CASSPGGAGYGTDTQYF.

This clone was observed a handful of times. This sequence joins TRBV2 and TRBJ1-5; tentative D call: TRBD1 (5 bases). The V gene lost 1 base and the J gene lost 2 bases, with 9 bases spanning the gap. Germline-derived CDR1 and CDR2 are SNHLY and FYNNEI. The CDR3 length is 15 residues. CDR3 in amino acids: CASSEVKGRNQPQHF. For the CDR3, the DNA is TGTGCCAGCAGTGAAGTAAAGGGGCGCAATCAGCCCCAGCATTTT.

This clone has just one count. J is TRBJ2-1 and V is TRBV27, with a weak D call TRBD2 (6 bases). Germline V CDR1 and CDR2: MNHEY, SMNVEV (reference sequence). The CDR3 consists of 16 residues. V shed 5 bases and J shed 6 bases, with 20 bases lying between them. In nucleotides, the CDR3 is TGTGCCAGCAGTCCCCTGCCCGGGAGTGCGTTCAATGAGCAGTTCTTC. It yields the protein CASSPLPGSAFNEQFF.

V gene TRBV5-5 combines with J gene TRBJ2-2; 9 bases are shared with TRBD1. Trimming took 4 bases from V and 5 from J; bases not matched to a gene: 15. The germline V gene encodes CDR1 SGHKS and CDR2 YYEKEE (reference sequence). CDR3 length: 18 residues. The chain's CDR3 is CASSPVGTGSGQTGELFF. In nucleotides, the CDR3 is TGTGCCAGCAGCCCGGTGGGGACAGGGTCGGGACAGACCGGGGAGCTGTTTTTT.

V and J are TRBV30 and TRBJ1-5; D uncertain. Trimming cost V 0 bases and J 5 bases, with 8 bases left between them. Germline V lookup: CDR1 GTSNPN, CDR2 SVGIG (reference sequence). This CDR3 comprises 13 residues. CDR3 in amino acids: CAWSVDTYQPQHF. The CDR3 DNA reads TGTGCCTGGAGTGTCGACACTTATCAGCCCCAGCATTTT.

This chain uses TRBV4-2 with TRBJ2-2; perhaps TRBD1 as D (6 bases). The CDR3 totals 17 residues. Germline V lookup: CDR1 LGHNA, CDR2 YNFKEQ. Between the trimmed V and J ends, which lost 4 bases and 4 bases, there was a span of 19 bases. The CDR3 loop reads CASSPGATQGPTGELFF. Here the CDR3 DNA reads TGTGCCAGCAGCCCCGGGGCGACACAGGGTCCCACCGGGGAGCTGTTTTTT.

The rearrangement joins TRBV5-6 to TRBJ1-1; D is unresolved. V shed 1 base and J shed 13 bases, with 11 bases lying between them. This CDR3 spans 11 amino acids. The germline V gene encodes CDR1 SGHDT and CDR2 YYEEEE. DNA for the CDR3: TGTGCCAGCAGCTTGAGGTCCATTCATTTCTTT. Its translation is CASSLRSIHFF.

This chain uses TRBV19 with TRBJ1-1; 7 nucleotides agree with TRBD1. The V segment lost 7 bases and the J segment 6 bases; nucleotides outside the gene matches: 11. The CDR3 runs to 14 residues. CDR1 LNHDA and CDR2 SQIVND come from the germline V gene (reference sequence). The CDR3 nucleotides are TGTGCCAGTACCTCCGGACAGGATGGCGCTGAAGCTTTCTTT. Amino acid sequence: CASTSGQDGAEAFF.

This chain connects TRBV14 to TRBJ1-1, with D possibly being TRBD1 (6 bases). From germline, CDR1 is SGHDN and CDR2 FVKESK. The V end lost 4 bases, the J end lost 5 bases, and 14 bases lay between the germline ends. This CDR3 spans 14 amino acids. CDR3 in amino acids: CASSPLTGRTEAFF. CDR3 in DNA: TGTGCCAGCAGCCCCCTTACAGGGAGGACTGAAGCTTTCTTT. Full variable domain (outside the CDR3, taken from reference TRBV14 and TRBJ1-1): EAGVTQFPSHSVIEKGQTVTLRCDPISGHDNLYWYRRVMGKEIKFLLHFVKESKQDESGMPNNRFLAERTGGTYSTLKVQPAELEDSGVYFCASSPLTGRTEAFFGQGTRLTVV.

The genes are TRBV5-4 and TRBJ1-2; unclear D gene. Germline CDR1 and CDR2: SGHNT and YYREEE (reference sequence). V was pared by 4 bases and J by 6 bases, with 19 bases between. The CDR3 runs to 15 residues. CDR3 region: CASSPPRAAVDGYTF. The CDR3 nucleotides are TGTGCCAGCAGCCCCCCGAGGGCCGCCGTCGATGGCTACACCTTC. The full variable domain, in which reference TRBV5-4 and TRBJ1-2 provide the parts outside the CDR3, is ETGVTQSPTHLIKTRGQQVTLRCSSQSGHNTVSWYQQALGQGPQFIFQYYREEENGRGNFPPRFSGLQFPNYSSELNVNALELDDSALYLCASSPPRAAVDGYTFGSGTRLTVV.

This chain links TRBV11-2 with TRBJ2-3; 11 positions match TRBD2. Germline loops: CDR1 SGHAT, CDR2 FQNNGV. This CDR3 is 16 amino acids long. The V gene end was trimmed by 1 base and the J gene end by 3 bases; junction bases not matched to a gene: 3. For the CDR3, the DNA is TGTGCCAGCAGCTTAGTTCCTAGCGGGGGGACAGATACGCAGTATTTT. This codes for CASSLVPSGGTDTQYF.

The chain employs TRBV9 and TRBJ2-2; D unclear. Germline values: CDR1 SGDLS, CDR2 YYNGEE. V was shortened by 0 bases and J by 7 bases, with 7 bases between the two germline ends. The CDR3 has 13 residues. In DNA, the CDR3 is TGTGCCAGCAGCGTAGTAGAAGTCGGGGAGCTGTTTTTT. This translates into CASSVVEVGELFF.